This T cell receptor (beta chain) was identified during a study of human T cells and chemical hapten exposure. Across the whole study: Weekly administration of diphenylcyclopropenone to the scalp of patients continued throughout the roughly 25-week study. Study-level results: Controls formed significantly fewer large CDR3 similarity clusters than expanded TCRs did.

Library preparation tagged each individual cDNA molecule with a unique molecular identifier. TCRdb re-derived calls from the RACE reads in MiXCR, one entry per CDR3 protein. In the table there are a few hundred thousand distinct CDR3 sequences, about 6.3% of which are singletons. The time point is: patch test 2, 6 weeks after DPC sensitization. Treatment given: therapeutic diphenylcyclopropenone sensitization with weekly scalp DPC. This clonotype was picked up a small number of times. Its antigen is still unknown. This sample comprised whole blood, obtained in connection with sensitization to the hapten diphenylcyclopropenone (DPC). The clonotype originates from a woman younger than 35 with alopecia areata. Some clones in this sample may be carry-over from other donors' samples.

CDR3 sequence reads: CASSPSGGTSNQPQHF. CDR3 DNA sequence: TGTGCCAGCAGCCCCTCCGGGGGTACTAGCAATCAGCCCCAGCATTTT. V is TRBV7-6 and J is TRBJ1-5; the D gene is possibly TRBD1 (5 bases). Germline-derived CDR1 and CDR2 are SGHVS and FNYEAQ. CDR3 length: 16 amino acids. With 5 bases removed from V and 0 bases from J, the gap between germline ends came to 14 bases.